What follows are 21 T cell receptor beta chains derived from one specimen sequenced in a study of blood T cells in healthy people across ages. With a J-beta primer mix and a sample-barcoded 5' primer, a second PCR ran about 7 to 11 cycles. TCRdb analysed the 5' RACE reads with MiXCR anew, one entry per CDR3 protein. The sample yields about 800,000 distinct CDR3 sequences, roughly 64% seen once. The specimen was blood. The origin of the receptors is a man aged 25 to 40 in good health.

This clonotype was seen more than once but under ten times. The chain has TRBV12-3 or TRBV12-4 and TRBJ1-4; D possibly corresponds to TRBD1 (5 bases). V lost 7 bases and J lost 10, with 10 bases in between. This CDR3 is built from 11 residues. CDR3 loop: CASTGGRKLFF. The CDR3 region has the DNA TGTGCCAGCACGGGGGGGAGAAAACTGTTTTTT.

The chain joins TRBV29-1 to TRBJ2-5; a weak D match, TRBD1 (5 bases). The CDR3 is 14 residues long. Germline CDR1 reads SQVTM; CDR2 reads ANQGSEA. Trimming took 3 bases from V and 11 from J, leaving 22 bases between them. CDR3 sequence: CSVDREFNRNEQYF. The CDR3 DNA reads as TGCAGCGTTGACAGGGAATTTAATCGCAATGAGCAGTACTTC.

The CDR3, as DNA: TGCAGTGCCCCGGAGGATTACAGATACGTACACACCTTC. Its translation: CSAPEDYRYVHTF. The gene calls are TRBV20-1 and TRBJ1-2; D is unclear. Trimming removed 6 bases at V and 12 bases at J, with 23 bases between. From germline, CDR1 is DFQATT and CDR2 SNEGSKA (reference sequence). This CDR3 is built from 13 residues.

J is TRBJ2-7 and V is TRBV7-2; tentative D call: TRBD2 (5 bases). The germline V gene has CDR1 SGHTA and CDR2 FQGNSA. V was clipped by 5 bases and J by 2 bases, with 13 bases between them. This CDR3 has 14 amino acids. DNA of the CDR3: TGTGCCAGCAGCCAGCGAAGCGGACCCTACGAGCAGTACTTC. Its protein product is CASSQRSGPYEQYF.

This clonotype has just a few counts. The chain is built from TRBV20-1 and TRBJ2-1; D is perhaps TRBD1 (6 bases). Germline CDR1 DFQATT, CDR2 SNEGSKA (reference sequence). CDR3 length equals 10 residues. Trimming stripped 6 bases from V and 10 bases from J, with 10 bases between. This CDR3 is CSAHRGEQFF. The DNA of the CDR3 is TGCAGTGCCCATAGGGGGGAGCAGTTCTTC.

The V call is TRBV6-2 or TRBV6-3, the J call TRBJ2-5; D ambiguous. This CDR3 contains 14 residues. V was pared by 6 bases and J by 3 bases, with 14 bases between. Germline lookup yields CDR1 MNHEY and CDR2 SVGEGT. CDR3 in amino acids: CASSLRQLEETQYF. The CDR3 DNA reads TGTGCCAGCAGCCTTCGGCAGCTCGAAGAGACCCAGTACTTC.

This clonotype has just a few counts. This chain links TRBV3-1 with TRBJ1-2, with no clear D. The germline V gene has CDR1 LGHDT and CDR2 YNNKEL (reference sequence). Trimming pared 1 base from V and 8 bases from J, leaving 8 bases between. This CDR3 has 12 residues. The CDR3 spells CASSQGQEGYTF. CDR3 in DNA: TGTGCCAGCAGCCAAGGCCAGGAGGGCTACACCTTC.

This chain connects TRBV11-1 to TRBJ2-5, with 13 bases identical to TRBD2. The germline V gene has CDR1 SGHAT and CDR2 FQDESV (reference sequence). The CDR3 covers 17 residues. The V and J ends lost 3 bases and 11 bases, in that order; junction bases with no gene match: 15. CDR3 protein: CASSFRLAGGPINEQYF. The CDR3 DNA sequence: TGTGCCAGCAGCTTTCGACTAGCGGGAGGCCCTATCAATGAGCAGTACTTC.

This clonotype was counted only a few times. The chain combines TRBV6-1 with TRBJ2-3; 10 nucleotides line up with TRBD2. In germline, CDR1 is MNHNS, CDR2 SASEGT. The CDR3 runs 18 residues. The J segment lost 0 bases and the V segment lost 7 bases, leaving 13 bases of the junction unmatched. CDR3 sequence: CASTRIAGGLGSTDTQYF. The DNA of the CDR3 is TGTGCCAGCACTAGAATAGCGGGGGGTCTCGGGAGCACAGATACGCAGTATTTT.

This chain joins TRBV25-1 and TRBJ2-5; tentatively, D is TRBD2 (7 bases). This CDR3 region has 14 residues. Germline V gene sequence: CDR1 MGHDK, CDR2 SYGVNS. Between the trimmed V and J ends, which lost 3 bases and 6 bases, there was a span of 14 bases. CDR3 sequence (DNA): TGTGCCAGCAGTGACACAGGGAGGGGAAAGACCCAGTACTTC. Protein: CASSDTGRGKTQYF.

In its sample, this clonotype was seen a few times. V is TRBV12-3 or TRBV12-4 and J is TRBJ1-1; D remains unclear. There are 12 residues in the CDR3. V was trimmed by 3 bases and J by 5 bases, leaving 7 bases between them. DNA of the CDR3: TGTGCCAGCAGTTTTTGGGGTACTGAAGCTTTCTTT. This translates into CASSFWGTEAFF.

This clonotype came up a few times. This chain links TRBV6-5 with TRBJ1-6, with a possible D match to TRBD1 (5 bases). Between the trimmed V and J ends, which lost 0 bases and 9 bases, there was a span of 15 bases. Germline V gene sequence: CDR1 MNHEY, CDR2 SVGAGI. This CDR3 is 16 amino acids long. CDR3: CASSYSTRTGRSPLHF. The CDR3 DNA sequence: TGTGCCAGCAGTTACTCCACGCGAACAGGACGTTCACCCCTCCACTTT.

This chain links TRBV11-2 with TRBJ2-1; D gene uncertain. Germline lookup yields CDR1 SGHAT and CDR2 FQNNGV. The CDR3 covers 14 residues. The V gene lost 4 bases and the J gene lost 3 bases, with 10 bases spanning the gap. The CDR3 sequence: CASSSTTLYNEQFF. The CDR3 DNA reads TGTGCCAGCAGCTCAACGACTCTCTACAATGAGCAGTTCTTC.

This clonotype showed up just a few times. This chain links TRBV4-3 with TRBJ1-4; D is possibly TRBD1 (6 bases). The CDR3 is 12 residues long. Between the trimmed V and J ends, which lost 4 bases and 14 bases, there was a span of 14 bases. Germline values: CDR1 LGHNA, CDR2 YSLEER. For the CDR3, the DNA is TGCGCCAGCAGCCTCCGAGGGGGGCGCCTGTTTTTT. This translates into CASSLRGGRLFF.

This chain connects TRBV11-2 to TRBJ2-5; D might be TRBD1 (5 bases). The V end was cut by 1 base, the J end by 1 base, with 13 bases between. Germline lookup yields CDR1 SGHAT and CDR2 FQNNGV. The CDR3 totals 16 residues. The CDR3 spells CASSLGAGQGQETQYF. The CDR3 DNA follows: TGTGCCAGCAGCTTAGGAGCAGGGCAGGGCCAAGAGACCCAGTACTTC.

CDR3 amino acids: CSARGGEETQYF. In nucleotides, the CDR3 is TGCAGTGCTAGGGGCGGAGAAGAGACCCAGTACTTC. This chain uses TRBV20-1 with TRBJ2-4; D unresolved. TRBJ2-5 matches the DNA end more closely, so the J call is doubtful. This CDR3 has 12 amino acids. From germline, CDR1 is DFQATT and CDR2 SNEGSKA (reference sequence).

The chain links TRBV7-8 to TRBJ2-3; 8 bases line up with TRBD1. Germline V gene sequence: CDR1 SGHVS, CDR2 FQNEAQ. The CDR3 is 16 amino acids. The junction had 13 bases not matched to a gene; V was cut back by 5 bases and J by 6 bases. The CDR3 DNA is TGTGCCAGCAGCGGCTGGGGTCAGGGGGCTGGGGATACGCAGTATTTT. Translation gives CASSGWGQGAGDTQYF.

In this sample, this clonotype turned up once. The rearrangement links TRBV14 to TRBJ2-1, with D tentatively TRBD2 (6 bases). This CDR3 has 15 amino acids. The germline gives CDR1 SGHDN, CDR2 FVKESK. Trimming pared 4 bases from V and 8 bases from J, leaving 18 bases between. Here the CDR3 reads CASSLGDGRYDEQFF. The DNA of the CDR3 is TGTGCCAGCAGCCTTGGGGACGGGAGATACGATGAGCAGTTCTTC.

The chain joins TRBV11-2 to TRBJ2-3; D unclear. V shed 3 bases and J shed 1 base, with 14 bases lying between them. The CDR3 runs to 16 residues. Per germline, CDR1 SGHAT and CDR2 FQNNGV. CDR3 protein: CASSFRGRPGTDTQYF. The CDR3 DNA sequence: TGTGCCAGCAGCTTCCGAGGTCGGCCTGGCACAGATACGCAGTATTTT.

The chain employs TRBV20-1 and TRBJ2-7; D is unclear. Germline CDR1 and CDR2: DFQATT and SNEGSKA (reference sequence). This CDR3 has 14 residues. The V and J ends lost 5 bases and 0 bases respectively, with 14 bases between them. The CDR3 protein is CSARSRYLSYEQYF. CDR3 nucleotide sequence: TGCAGTGCTCGCAGCAGGTACCTCTCCTACGAGCAGTACTTC.

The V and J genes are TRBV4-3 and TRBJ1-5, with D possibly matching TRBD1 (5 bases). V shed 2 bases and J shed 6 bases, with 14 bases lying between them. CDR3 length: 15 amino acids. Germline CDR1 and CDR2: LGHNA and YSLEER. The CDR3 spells CASSQKGGEGQPQHF. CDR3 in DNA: TGCGCCAGCAGCCAAAAGGGAGGGGAGGGTCAGCCCCAGCATTTT.